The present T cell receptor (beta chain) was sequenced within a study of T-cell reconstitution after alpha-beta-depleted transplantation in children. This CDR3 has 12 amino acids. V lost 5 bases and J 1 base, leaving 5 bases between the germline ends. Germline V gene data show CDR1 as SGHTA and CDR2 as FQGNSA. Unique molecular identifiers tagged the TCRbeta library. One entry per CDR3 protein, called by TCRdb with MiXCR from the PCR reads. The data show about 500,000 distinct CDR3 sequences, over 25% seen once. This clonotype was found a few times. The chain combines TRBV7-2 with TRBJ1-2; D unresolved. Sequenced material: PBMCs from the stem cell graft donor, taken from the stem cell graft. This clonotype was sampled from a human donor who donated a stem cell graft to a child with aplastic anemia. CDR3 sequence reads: CASSPHNYGYTF. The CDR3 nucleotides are TGTGCCAGCAGCCCACATAACTATGGCTACACCTTC.